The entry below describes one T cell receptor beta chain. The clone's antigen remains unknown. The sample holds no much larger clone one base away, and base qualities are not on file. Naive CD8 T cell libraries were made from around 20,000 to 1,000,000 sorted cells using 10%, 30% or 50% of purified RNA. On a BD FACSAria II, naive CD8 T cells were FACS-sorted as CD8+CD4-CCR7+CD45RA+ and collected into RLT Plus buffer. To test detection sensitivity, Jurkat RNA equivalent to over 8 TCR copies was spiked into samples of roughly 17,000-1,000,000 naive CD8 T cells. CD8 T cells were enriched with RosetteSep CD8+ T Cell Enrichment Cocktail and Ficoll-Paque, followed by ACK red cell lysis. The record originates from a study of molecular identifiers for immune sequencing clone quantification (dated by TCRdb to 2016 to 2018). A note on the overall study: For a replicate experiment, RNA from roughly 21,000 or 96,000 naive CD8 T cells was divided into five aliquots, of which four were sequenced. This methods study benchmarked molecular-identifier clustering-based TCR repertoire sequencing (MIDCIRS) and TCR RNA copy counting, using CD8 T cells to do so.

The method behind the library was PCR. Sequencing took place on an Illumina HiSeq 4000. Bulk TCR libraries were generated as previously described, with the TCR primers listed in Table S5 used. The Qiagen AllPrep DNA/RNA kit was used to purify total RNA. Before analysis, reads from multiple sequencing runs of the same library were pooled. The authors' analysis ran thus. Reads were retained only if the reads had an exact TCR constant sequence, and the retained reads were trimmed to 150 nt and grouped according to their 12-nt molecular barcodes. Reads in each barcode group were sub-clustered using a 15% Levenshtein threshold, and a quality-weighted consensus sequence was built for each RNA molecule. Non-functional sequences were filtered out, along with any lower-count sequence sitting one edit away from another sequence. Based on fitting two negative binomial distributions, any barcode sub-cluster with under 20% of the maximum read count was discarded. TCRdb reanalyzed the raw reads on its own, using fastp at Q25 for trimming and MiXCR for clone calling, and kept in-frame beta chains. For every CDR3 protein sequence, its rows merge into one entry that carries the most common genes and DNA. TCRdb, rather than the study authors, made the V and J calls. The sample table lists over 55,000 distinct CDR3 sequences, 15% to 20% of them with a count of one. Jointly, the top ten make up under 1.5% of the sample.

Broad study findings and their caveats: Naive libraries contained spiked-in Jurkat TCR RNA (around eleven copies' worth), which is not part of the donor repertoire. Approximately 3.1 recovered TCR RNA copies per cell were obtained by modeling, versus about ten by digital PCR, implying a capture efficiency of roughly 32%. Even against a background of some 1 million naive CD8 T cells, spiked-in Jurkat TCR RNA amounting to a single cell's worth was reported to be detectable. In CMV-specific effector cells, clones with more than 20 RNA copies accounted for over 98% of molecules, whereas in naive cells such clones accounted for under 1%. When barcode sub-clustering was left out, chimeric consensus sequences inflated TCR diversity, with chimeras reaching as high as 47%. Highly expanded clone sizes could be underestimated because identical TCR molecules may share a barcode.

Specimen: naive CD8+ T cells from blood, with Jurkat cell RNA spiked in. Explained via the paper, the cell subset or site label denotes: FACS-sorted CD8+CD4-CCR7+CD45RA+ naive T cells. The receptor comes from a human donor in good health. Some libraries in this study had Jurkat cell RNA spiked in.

The CDR3 protein is CASGLAQLAGRVPDEQFF. The base sequence is TGTGCTAGTGGTTTGGCCCAACTAGCGGGAAGAGTTCCGGATGAGCAGTTCTTC. In this chain, TRBV12-5 is recombined with TRBJ2-1; TRBD2 matches 10 bases in the middle. The CDR3 runs 18 amino acids, cysteine and phenylalanine included. The CDR3 DNA has 54 bases and is translated from base 1. Trimming accounts for 1 base at V and 8 bases at J, while the number of junction bases matched to no gene is 14. CDR1 LGHNT and CDR2 FRNRAP were looked up in the germline V gene. Beyond the CDR3, the reference TRBV12-5 and TRBJ2-1 genes provide the residues; the full variable domain reads: DARVTQTPRHKVTEMGQEVTMRCQPILGHNTVFWYRQTMMQGLELLAYFRNRAPLDDSGMPKDRFSAEMPDATLATLKIQPSEPRDSAVYFCASGLAQLAGRVPDEQFFGPGTRLTVL.